The 7 T cell receptor beta chains listed next were all sequenced from one sample in a study of post-analysis software for immune sequencing data. Antigens for these TCRs are unknown. Study-level findings and limits: Five TRBV segments were more frequent in patients than controls; TRBV5-6, TRBV5-1 and TRBV20-1 belonged to this group.

Presence of unique molecular identifiers characterized the TCR beta cDNA libraries. TCRdb passed the PCR reads through MiXCR, listing each CDR3 protein once. The sample lists a few hundred thousand distinct CDR3 sequences; roughly a third were seen once. Sequenced: blood. The receptors were gathered from a girl aged 10-17 years with multiple sclerosis.

There are many counts of this clonotype. The rearrangement joins TRBV5-8 to TRBJ1-6; 7 positions agree with TRBD1. Germline-derived CDR1 and CDR2 are SGHTS and YDEGEE. Germline trimming cut 2 bases from V and 9 bases from J; bases unmatched to any gene: 8. The CDR3 is made up of 15 amino acids. CDR3 DNA: TGTGCCAGCAGCTTAGGGGACAGAGTCATTTCACCCCTCCACTTT. Translated, it gives CASSLGDRVISPLHF.

Regarding this clonotype: Since a much larger clone is just one base distant, this may be a read error. The chain couples TRBV27 to TRBJ2-1; TRBD2 aligns across 7 bases. The germline gives CDR1 MNHEY, CDR2 SMNVEV (reference sequence). The CDR3 has 17 amino acids. Trimming cost V 3 bases and J 13 bases; bases outside gene matches: 21. The CDR3 region has the DNA TGTGCCAGCAGTTTTTTGGTCCCCGGGGGGTGGCAAGAGACCCAGTTCTTC. Residues: CASSFLVPGGWQETQFF.

This clonotype has at least ten counts. The chain is built from TRBV20-1 and TRBJ1-6; possibly TRBD1 for D (6 bases). Germline V gene data show CDR1 as DFQATT and CDR2 as SNEGSKA (reference sequence). Trimming cost V 8 bases and J 7 bases, with 18 bases left between them. This CDR3 has 14 residues. CDR3 DNA sequence: TGCAGTTCATACCCAGGGCAGGGGAATTCACCCCTCCACTTT. Amino acids: CSSYPGQGNSPLHF.

This clonotype was counted ten times or more. This chain links TRBV5-6 with TRBJ2-1, with a tentative D call TRBD2 (7 bases). Germline V gene data show CDR1 as SGHDT and CDR2 as YYEEEE. The germline V and J ends were trimmed by 1 base and 4 bases, with 15 bases remaining between them. The CDR3 has 16 amino acids. This CDR3 is CASSLRAGANYNEQFF. In nucleotides, the CDR3 is TGTGCCAGCAGCTTGCGGGCGGGGGCGAATTACAATGAGCAGTTCTTC.

The chain has TRBV20-1 and TRBJ2-7; 11 bases map to TRBD2. The CDR3 has 14 amino acids. Germline V gene data show CDR1 as DFQATT and CDR2 as SNEGSKA (reference sequence). Losses at the gene ends were 6 bases for V and 5 bases for J; bases not matched to a gene: 9. The CDR3 DNA follows: TGCAGTGCCCCGGGGACACTAGCGGGAGACGAGCAGTACTTC. It codes for CSAPGTLAGDEQYF.

This clonotype was detected many times. The rearrangement uses TRBV7-9 and TRBJ2-3; TRBD2 matches at 8 bases. V trimming: 3 bases; J trimming: 5 bases; junction bases outside the gene matches: 10. The CDR3 runs 16 residues. Germline V lookup: CDR1 SEHNR, CDR2 FQNEAQ (reference sequence). CDR3 DNA sequence: TGTGCCAGCAGCTTTTGGAACGGGGGGGCCGGAGATACGCAGTATTTT. Translating it yields CASSFWNGGAGDTQYF.

This clonotype was detected many times. The J gene is TRBJ1-2, the V gene TRBV7-9; 8 bases line up with TRBD1. The J segment lost 7 bases and the V segment lost 4 bases, leaving 5 bases of the junction unmatched. Germline CDR1 and CDR2: SEHNR and FQNEAQ (reference sequence). This CDR3 region has 13 residues. The chain's CDR3 is CASSSDREGGYTF. Written as DNA, the CDR3 is TGTGCCAGCAGCTCGGACAGGGAAGGTGGCTACACCTTC.